This paragraph reports one T cell receptor beta chain. V gave up 4 bases and J gave up 2 bases; unmatched junction bases: 2. CDR1 and CDR2 (germline): SGHRS, YFSETQ. The CDR3 runs to 15 residues. Each PCR reaction had synthetic TCR analog templates spiked into it. Clones were read by immunoSEQ multiplex PCR, and TCRdb kept only the in-frame ones, dropping some. The profile shows tens of thousands of clones, about 81% of them singletons. This sample is part of a study of PD-L1 blockade in urothelial cancer. Study-wide context: Of prior chemotherapy regimens, patients had received between 0 and 3. Samples of blood were analyzed 3 weeks (second dose) and 6 weeks after treatment start.

The sample's time point: pretreatment peripheral blood. Locally advanced or metastatic urothelial carcinoma affected the patients. This sequence joins TRBV5-1 and TRBJ2-6, with TRBD1 matching 8 bases. The source material was PBMCs, sampled around atezolizumab (anti-PD-L1) treatment. The source of this sequence is a man aged 65-85 years with urothelial cancer. CDR3 protein: CASSPTGAGANVLTF. CDR3 sequence (DNA): TGCGCCAGCAGCCCGACAGGGGCTGGGGCCAACGTCCTGACTTTC.